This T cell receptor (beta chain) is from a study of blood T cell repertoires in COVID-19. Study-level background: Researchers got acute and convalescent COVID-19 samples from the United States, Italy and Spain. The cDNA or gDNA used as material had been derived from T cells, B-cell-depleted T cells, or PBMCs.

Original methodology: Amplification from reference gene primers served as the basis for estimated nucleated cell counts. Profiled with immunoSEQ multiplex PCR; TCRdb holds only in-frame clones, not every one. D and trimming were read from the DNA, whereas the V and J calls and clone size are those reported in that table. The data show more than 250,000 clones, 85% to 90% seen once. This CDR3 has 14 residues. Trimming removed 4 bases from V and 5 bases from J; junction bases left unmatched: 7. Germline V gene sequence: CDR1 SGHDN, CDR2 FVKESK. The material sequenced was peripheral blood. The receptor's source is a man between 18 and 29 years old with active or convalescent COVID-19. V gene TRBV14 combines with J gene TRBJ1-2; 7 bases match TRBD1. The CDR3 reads CASSPTGTEYGYTF. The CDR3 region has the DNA TGTGCCAGCAGCCCCACCGGGACAGAGTATGGCTACACCTTC. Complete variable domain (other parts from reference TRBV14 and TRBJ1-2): EAGVTQFPSHSVIEKGQTVTLRCDPISGHDNLYWYRRVMGKEIKFLLHFVKESKQDESGMPNNRFLAERTGGTYSTLKVQPAELEDSGVYFCASSPTGTEYGYTFGSGTRLTVV.